What follows describes a single T cell receptor beta chain. Its antigen is currently unknown. The authors built TCR beta libraries using iRepertoire HTBI primers and Arm-PCR of CDR3 regions. MiXCR was run by TCRdb on the multiplex PCR reads, yielding one entry per CDR3 protein. The sample lists more than 650,000 distinct CDR3 sequences, roughly 30% seen once, with 40% to 50% in the top ten. Germline CDR1 and CDR2: SNHLY and FYNNEI. Trimming at V came to 1 base and at J to 8 bases, leaving 3 bases not matched to a gene. The CDR3 has 13 residues. This specimen belongs to a study of regulatory T cells in long-lasting Graves disease. Study in general: To qualify as persistent, Graves' disease required over 5 years of antithyroid drugs with positive TSH receptor antibodies. Whole-study findings and limits: The small sample size may have reduced accuracy.

The time point: persistent/refractory GD, antithyroid drugs over 5 years with positive TRAb. Researchers made the TCR library from RNA that was extracted from PBMCs. The TCR sequence derives from a female donor with Graves disease. The input for sequencing was peripheral blood mononuclear cells (PBMCs), taken when the disease was refractory, from a patient treated with antithyroid drugs. The J gene is TRBJ1-1, the V gene TRBV2, with TRBD1 matching over 8 bases. DNA of the CDR3: TGTGCCAGCAGTGAAGGGACAGGGATAGAAGCTTTCTTT. Its protein product is CASSEGTGIEAFF.